One and the same sample provided the 2 T cell receptor beta chains below, sequenced in a study of blood T cell repertoires in COVID-19 (dated by TCRdb to about 2020). The library was produced with the immunoSEQ multiplex PCR assay. Sourced from immuneACCESS, this table was stored by TCRdb with only in-frame sequences that have V and J called. A share of the clones is absent; for the studies checked, an unresolved V gene accounts for under half, and the remainder has no known explanation. The sample has roughly 70,000 clones on record, about 92% of them singletons. The top ten constitute approximately 1.6% of the sample. The material sequenced was peripheral blood. The receptors were sampled from a man in his forties or fifties with acute or convalescent COVID-19.

The V call is TRBV15, the J call TRBJ2-7, with D maybe TRBD2 (6 bases). This CDR3 is 15 amino acids long. Trimming left V 0 bases short and J 2 bases short, with 11 bases between. Germline values: CDR1 LNHNV, CDR2 YYDKDF (reference sequence). CDR3 in DNA: TGTGCCACCAGCAGAGACCTAGCGAAACCCTACGAGCAGTACTTC. Encoded protein: CATSRDLAKPYEQYF.

The CDR3 spells CASSLGGWMNYNEQFF. For the CDR3, the DNA is TGTGCCAGCAGCTTGGGAGGGTGGATGAACTACAATGAGCAGTTCTTC. The chain employs TRBV27 and TRBJ2-1; 7 bases are a match to TRBD2. Germline CDR1 and CDR2: MNHEY and SMNVEV (reference sequence). This CDR3 is built from 16 residues. V trimming: 6 bases; J trimming: 3 bases; junction bases outside the gene matches: 11.